This TCR beta chain was obtained from a study of T cells after yellow fever vaccination. Trimming stripped 4 bases from V and 5 bases from J, with 15 bases between. The germline CDR1 and CDR2 sequences are DFQATT and SNEGSKA (reference sequence). This CDR3 is 13 amino acids long. TCRdb itself ran the 5' RACE reads through MiXCR, one entry per CDR3 protein. Of 300,000 to 400,000 distinct CDR3 sequences in the sample, approximately 8% were seen once. The receptor was isolated from a man aged 18 to 29 who received the YFV17D yellow fever vaccine. This sequence joins TRBV20-1 and TRBJ2-7; perhaps TRBD2 as D (6 bases). Here the sequenced sample was PBMCs, taken around 45 days after the first yellow fever vaccination. The CDR3 here is CSAKTGLIHEQYV. CDR3 in DNA: TGCAGTGCTAAAACGGGACTCATCCACGAGCAGTACGTC.